The 23 T cell receptor beta chains presented below share a single source sample, sequenced in a study of shared clonotypes between healthy human individuals. The naive CD8 subset, CD45RO-negative cells positively selected for CCR7, excluded terminally differentiated effector memory CD45RA+ cells. The table came from immunoSEQ multiplex PCR; TCRdb's copy has only in-frame clones and leaves some out. Altogether 800,000 or so clones are present, roughly 96% being singletons, with the ten largest covering under 0.3%. Sequenced: naive CD8+ T cells sorted from blood. These receptors were taken from a man younger than 40 in good health.

The gene calls are TRBV6-5 and TRBJ2-7, with no clear D. Germline V CDR1 and CDR2: MNHEY, SVGAGI. The CDR3 sequence is 14 residues long. V was shortened by 0 bases and J by 2 bases, with 8 bases between the two germline ends. The CDR3 sequence: CASSYSGRAYEQYF. The CDR3, as DNA: TGTGCCAGCAGTTACTCGGGCCGAGCCTACGAGCAGTACTTC.

The gene calls are TRBV15 and TRBJ1-2; D ambiguous. V was shortened by 5 bases and J by 8 bases, with 12 bases between the two germline ends. The germline CDR1 and CDR2 sequences are LNHNV and YYDKDF (reference sequence). This CDR3 is 12 amino acids long. CDR3 bases: TGTGCCACCAGCCCTAACGAGGAAGGCTACACCTTC. This encodes CATSPNEEGYTF.

Comments on this clone: Other nucleotide sequences from this sample produce the same CDR3. This sequence joins TRBV11-2 and TRBJ2-1, with D unresolved. This CDR3 contains 11 residues. Germline V gene sequence: CDR1 SGHAT, CDR2 FQNNGV. Trimming took off 5 bases at V and 7 bases at J, with 6 bases between the two ends. CDR3 DNA: TGTGCCAGCAGCCTTACGAATGAGCAGTTCTTC. The encoded protein is CASSLTNEQFF.

In nucleotides, the CDR3 is TGTGCCAGCAGCACCCGCCTGGGTTGGACCGGGGAGCTGTTTTTT. Amino acids: CASSTRLGWTGELFF. The chain links TRBV7-6 to TRBJ2-2, with D hard to call. This CDR3 is built from 15 residues. Trimming removed 5 bases from V and 5 bases from J, with 15 bases in between. Germline V CDR1 and CDR2: SGHVS, FNYEAQ.

This CDR3 reads CATSRDRSGGDEQYF. CDR3 nucleotide sequence: TGTGCCACCAGCAGAGATCGATCGGGAGGGGACGAGCAGTACTTC. The genes are TRBV15 and TRBJ2-7; 8 nucleotides match TRBD2. Germline V gives CDR1 LNHNV, CDR2 YYDKDF (reference sequence). CDR3 length equals 15 residues. V shed 0 bases and J 5 bases; nucleotides not matched to a gene: 6. Using reference TRBV15 and TRBJ2-7 for the parts outside the CDR3, the full variable domain is DAMVIQNPRYQVTQFGKPVTLSCSQTLNHNVMYWYQQKSSQAPKLLFHYYDKDFNNEADTPDNFQSRRPNTSFCFLDIRSPGLGDTAMYLCATSRDRSGGDEQYFGPGTRLTVT.

The CDR3, as DNA: TGCAGCGCAGGAAGGGTCAATAATGAGCAGTTCTTC. It encodes CSAGRVNNEQFF. The chain combines TRBV29-1 with TRBJ2-1; D not resolved. Looked up from germline, CDR1 is SQVTM and CDR2 is ANQGSEA. V lost 7 bases and J lost 7, with 14 bases in between. CDR3 size: 12 residues.

This chain joins TRBV9 and TRBJ2-3; 8 bases fit TRBD2. The CDR3 consists of 15 residues. V lost 4 bases, J lost 0 bases, and 4 bases stayed unmatched. Germline values: CDR1 SGDLS, CDR2 YYNGEE. For the CDR3, the DNA is TGTGCCAGCAGCCAAAGCGGGGGTAGCACAGATACGCAGTATTTT. It is translated as CASSQSGGSTDTQYF.

This chain's CDR3 is CASSLEASGPNEQFF. In DNA, the CDR3 is TGTGCCAGCAGCTTAGAAGCTTCAGGGCCCAATGAGCAGTTCTTC. The genes are TRBV7-9 and TRBJ2-1; D might be TRBD1 (5 bases). CDR1 is SEHNR, CDR2 FQNEAQ, per germline (reference sequence). This CDR3 comprises 15 residues. Trimming cost V 1 base and J 6 bases, with 13 bases left between them.

This clone has just one count. The rearrangement joins TRBV11-2 to TRBJ2-4, with 7 bases matching TRBD2. J was trimmed by 7 bases and V by 1 base; bases with no gene match: 4. The CDR3 loop spans 14 amino acids. CDR1 and CDR2 from the germline V gene are SGHAT and FQNNGV. CDR3 in DNA: TGTGCCAGCAGCTTAGTCGGGGAGGGGAACATTCAGTACTTC. It specifies CASSLVGEGNIQYF.

This sequence joins TRBV9 and TRBJ2-7; 12 nucleotides align to TRBD2. The CDR3 spans 14 residues. Germline CDR1 SGDLS, CDR2 YYNGEE. V lost 0 bases, J lost 10 bases, and 5 bases stayed unmatched. CDR3 in DNA: TGTGCCAGCAGCGTAGGGACTAGCGGGACTAACCAGTACTTC. It translates to CASSVGTSGTNQYF. Supplemented by reference TRBV9 and TRBJ2-7, the full variable domain reads DSGVTQTPKHLITATGQRVTLRCSPRSGDLSVYWYQQSLDQGLQFLIQYYNGEERAKGNILERFSAQQFPDLHSELNLSSLELGDSALYFCASSVGTSGTNQYFGPGTRLTVT.

CDR3 protein: CASSRHGASSTDTQYF. The CDR3 DNA sequence: TGTGCCAGCAGCCGGCACGGGGCCTCAAGCACAGATACGCAGTATTTT. The chain is built from TRBV7-3 and TRBJ2-3; the D gene could be TRBD1 or TRBD2 (5 bases each). The CDR3 has 16 residues. CDR1 SGHTA and CDR2 FQGTGA come from the germline V gene. The V end was cut by 5 bases, the J end by 0 bases, with 15 bases between.

V is TRBV5-1 and J is TRBJ2-2, with no clear D. The ends were cut back, 2 bases at V and 7 bases at J, with 3 bases in the middle. The CDR3 consists of 11 residues. From germline, CDR1 is SGHRS and CDR2 YFSETQ. CDR3 residues: CASSFGGELFF. For the CDR3, the DNA is TGCGCCAGCAGCTTCGGCGGGGAGCTGTTTTTT.

The V gene is TRBV9, the J gene TRBJ2-2; D call uncertain. This CDR3 is 13 amino acids long. Germline CDR1 reads SGDLS; CDR2 reads YYNGEE. Trimming stripped 4 bases from V and 7 bases from J, with 11 bases between. CDR3 sequence (DNA): TGTGCCAGCAGCCCCCTTAGGGTCGGGGAGCTGTTTTTT. It codes for CASSPLRVGELFF.

This clone was recorded once. The chain links TRBV7-2 to TRBJ2-3; D is undetermined. V lost 2 bases and J lost 2, with 8 bases in between. This CDR3 is built from 14 residues. Germline CDR1 and CDR2: SGHTA and FQGNSA. CDR3: CASSLWPYTDTQYF. The DNA for the CDR3 is TGTGCCAGCAGCTTATGGCCTTACACAGATACGCAGTATTTT.

This clone was recorded only once. The genes are TRBV9 and TRBJ2-7, with TRBD1 matching over 7 bases. The germline gives CDR1 SGDLS, CDR2 YYNGEE. J lost 6 bases, V lost 3 bases, and 9 bases had no gene match. This CDR3 comprises 14 residues. The CDR3 region is CASSAGAGGFEQYF. The CDR3 DNA sequence: TGTGCCAGCAGCGCCGGGGCAGGGGGATTCGAGCAGTACTTC.

This rearrangement joins TRBV5-8 to TRBJ2-1; 8 bases match TRBD2. The V and J ends lost 4 bases and 4 bases, in that order; junction bases with no gene match: 7. From germline, CDR1 is SGHTS and CDR2 YDEGEE. CDR3 size: 15 residues. CDR3 protein: CASSGSGGGYNEQFF. CDR3 nucleotides: TGTGCCAGCAGCGGGAGCGGGGGAGGTTACAATGAGCAGTTCTTC.

The chain employs TRBV6-5 and TRBJ1-4; the match to TRBD1 covers 8 bases. Germline-derived CDR1 and CDR2 are MNHEY and SVGAGI. The CDR3 has 14 residues. J lost 8 bases, V lost 4 bases, and 6 bases had no gene match. The CDR3 reads CASSLGTGSEKLFF. For the CDR3, the DNA is TGTGCCAGCAGTTTAGGGACAGGTTCCGAAAAACTGTTTTTT.

The V and J genes are TRBV11-2 and TRBJ2-7, with D unclear. V was clipped by 0 bases and J by 3 bases, with 9 bases between them. The CDR3 has 14 residues. Germline V CDR1 and CDR2: SGHAT, FQNNGV. Here the CDR3 reads CASSLDPVLYEQYF. The CDR3 nucleotides are TGTGCCAGCAGCTTAGACCCAGTCCTCTACGAGCAGTACTTC.

This chain joins TRBV5-1 and TRBJ2-7; perhaps TRBD2 as D (6 bases). This CDR3 region has 15 residues. The germline V gene encodes CDR1 SGHRS and CDR2 YFSETQ. Between the trimmed V and J ends, which lost 1 base and 5 bases, there was a span of 16 bases. CDR3 sequence reads: CASSLRRDPSHEQYF. CDR3 coding DNA: TGCGCCAGCAGCTTGAGGCGGGACCCTAGCCACGAGCAGTACTTC. The whole variable domain, remainder taken from reference TRBV5-1 and TRBJ2-7, is KAGVTQTPRYLIKTRGQQVTLSCSPISGHRSVSWYQQTPGQGLQFLFEYFSETQRNKGNFPGRFSGRQFSNSRSEMNVSTLELGDSALYLCASSLRRDPSHEQYFGPGTRLTVT.

V usage is TRBV28 and J usage is TRBJ2-5; no clear D. V lost 2 bases, J lost 1 base, and 5 bases lay in between. The CDR3 contains 13 residues. CDR1 and CDR2 (germline): MDHEN, SYDVKM. Here the CDR3 reads CASSLALQETQYF. The CDR3 DNA follows: TGTGCCAGCAGTTTAGCGCTCCAAGAGACCCAGTACTTC.

This clone was found once. V and J are TRBV7-9 and TRBJ1-4; no firm D call. The CDR3 runs to 16 residues. CDR1 and CDR2 from the germline V gene are SEHNR and FQNEAQ (reference sequence). V lost 5 bases and J 0 bases, leaving 13 bases between the germline ends. This CDR3 is CASSLLGLSTNEKLFF. The CDR3 DNA reads as TGTGCCAGCAGCCTCTTAGGGCTTTCAACTAATGAAAAACTGTTTTTT.

J is TRBJ1-5 and V is TRBV5-8; no firm D call. V lost 5 bases to trimming and J lost 3 bases, with 15 bases between them. CDR3 length: 15 residues. The germline V gene encodes CDR1 SGHTS and CDR2 YDEGEE. The DNA of the CDR3 is TGTGCCAGCAGGTCATCACTGATCCACAATCAGCCCCAGCATTTT. This encodes CASRSSLIHNQPQHF.

The J gene is TRBJ2-7, the V gene TRBV5-6, with D perhaps being TRBD1 or TRBD2 (5 bases each). Germline values: CDR1 SGHDT, CDR2 YYEEEE. CDR3 length: 15 residues. V shed 0 bases and J shed 4 bases, with 14 bases lying between them. CDR3 amino acids: CASSLALRGRYEQYF. In nucleotides, the CDR3 is TGTGCCAGCAGCTTGGCCCTGAGGGGCCGGTACGAGCAGTACTTC.